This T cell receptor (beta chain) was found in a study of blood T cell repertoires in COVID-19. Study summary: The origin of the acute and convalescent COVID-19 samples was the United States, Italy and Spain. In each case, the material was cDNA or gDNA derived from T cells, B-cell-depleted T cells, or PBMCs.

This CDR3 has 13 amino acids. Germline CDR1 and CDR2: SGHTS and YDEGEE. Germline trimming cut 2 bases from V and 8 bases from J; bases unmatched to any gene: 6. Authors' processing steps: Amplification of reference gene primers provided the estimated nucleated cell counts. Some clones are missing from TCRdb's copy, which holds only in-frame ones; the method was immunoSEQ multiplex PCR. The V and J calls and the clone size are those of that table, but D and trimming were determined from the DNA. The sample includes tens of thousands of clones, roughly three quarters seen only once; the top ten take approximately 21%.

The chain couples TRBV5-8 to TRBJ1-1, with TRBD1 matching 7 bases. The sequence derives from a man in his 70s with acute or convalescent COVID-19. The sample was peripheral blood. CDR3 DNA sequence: TGTGCCAGCAGCTTCAGGGGGTTTCCCGAAGCTTTCTTT. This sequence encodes CASSFRGFPEAFF.